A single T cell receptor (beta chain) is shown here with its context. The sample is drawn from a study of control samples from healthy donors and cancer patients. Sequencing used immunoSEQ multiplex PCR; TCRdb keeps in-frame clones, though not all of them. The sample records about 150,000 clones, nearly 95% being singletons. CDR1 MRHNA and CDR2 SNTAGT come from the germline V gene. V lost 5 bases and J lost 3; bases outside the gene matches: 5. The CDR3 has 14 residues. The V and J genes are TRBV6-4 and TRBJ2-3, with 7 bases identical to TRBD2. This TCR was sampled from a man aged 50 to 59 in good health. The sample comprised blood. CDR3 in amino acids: CASSLTGGTDTQYF. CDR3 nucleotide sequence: TGTGCCAGCAGTCTCACGGGAGGTACAGATACGCAGTATTTT.